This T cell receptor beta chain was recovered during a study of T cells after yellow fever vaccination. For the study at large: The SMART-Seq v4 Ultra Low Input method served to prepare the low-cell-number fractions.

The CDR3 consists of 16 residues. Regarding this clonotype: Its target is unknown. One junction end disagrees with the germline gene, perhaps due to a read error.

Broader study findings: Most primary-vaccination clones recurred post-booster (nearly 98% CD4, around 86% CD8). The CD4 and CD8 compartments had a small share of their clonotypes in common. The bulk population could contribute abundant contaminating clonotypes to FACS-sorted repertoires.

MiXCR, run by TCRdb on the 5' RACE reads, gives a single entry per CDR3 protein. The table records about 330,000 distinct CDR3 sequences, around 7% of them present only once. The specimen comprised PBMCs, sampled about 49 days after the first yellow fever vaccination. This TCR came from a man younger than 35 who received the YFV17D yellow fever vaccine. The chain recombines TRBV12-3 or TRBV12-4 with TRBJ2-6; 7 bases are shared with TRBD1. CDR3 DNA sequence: TGTGCCAGCAGTGTAGCCCGACAGGGAGGGGCCAACGTCCTGACTTTC. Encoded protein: CASSVARQGGANVLTF.